This TCR beta chain is drawn from a study of blood T cells in healthy people across ages. Overall study results and limits: Estimated diversity, derived from one million T cells, was regarded as an underestimate.

Sample-barcoded 5' priming and a J-beta primer mix drove a second PCR of about 6 to 12 cycles. Every cDNA molecule bore a tag from a template-switch adaptor containing 12 random nucleotides. TCRdb itself ran the 5' RACE reads through MiXCR, one entry per CDR3 protein. The sample holds just under 900,000 distinct CDR3 sequences; around 26% are singletons and the top ten take roughly 17%. The CDR3 runs to 15 residues. After removal of 5 bases from V and 7 bases from J, the junction contained 9 bases not matched to a gene. Germline values: CDR1 LGHDT, CDR2 YNNKEL (reference sequence). The study drew donors from healthy Caucasian individuals in Russia aged roughly 6 to 90. For this clonotype: Its target is unknown.

The receptor's source is an elderly woman in good health. The sample comprised blood. The V gene is TRBV3-1, the J gene TRBJ2-2, with 8 bases aligning to TRBD1. The CDR3 here is CASSFSVRGHGELFF. CDR3 coding DNA: TGTGCCAGCAGCTTTTCCGTCAGGGGGCACGGGGAGCTGTTTTTT.